The rows below give T cell receptor beta chains drawn from one sample of a study of cytomegalovirus exposure and HLA in healthy donors. The table came from immunoSEQ multiplex PCR; TCRdb's copy has only in-frame clones and leaves some out. The data show approximately 210,000 clones, with about 83% seen just once and about a tenth held by the top ten. The sample comprised PBMCs. These receptors were collected from a woman aged 45-65 years in good health and CMV-seropositive. CDR3s include the opening cysteine and the closing phenylalanine or tryptophan. D genes are given only for firm matches. Clone size is shown for a subset of rows, as once, few, many or a class of expanded clone.

clone size: -; D gene: -; J gene: TRBJ2-7; V gene: TRBV25-1; CDR3 DNA: TGTGCCGTCCGGGGGATCTCCTACGAGCAGTACTTC; CDR3 protein: CAVRGISYEQYF
clone size: -; D gene: -; J gene: TRBJ1-1; V gene: TRBV5-1; CDR3 DNA: TGCGCCAGCAGCTTTCATCGGAGGGGGGGCACTGAAGCTTTCTTT; CDR3 protein: CASSFHRRGGTEAFF
clone size: -; D gene: -; J gene: TRBJ2-7; V gene: TRBV5-1; CDR3 DNA: TGCGCCAGCAGCTTCGGGGATCCCTCTAGGGAGCAGTACTTC; CDR3 protein: CASSFGDPSREQYF
clone size: -; D gene: -; J gene: TRBJ2-1; V gene: TRBV5-1; CDR3 DNA: TGCGCCAGCAGCTTGGATGACAGCAATGAGCAGTTCTTC; CDR3 protein: CASSLDDSNEQFF
clone size: few; D gene: -; J gene: TRBJ1-1; V gene: TRBV4-1; CDR3 DNA: TGCGCCAGCAGCCAAGATCTGTACAGCCAGTACACTGAAGCTTTCTTT; CDR3 protein: CASSQDLYSQYTEAFF
clone size: -; D gene: TRBD1; J gene: TRBJ1-1; V gene: TRBV19; CDR3 DNA: TGTGCCAGTAGTATAGATACAGGGGGAAACACTGAAGCTTTCTTT; CDR3 protein: CASSIDTGGNTEAFF
clone size: -; D gene: -; J gene: TRBJ1-1; V gene: TRBV11-2; CDR3 DNA: TGTGCCAGCAGCTTAGGGTTGGGCAGTACTTTCTTT; CDR3 protein: CASSLGLGSTFF
clone size: -; D gene: -; J gene: TRBJ1-2; V gene: TRBV5-6; CDR3 DNA: TGTGCCAGCAGCCCCTTGCTGGGGGGGACGACTAACTATGGCTACACCTTC; CDR3 protein: CASSPLLGGTTNYGYTF
clone size: -; D gene: TRBD1; J gene: TRBJ2-5; V gene: TRBV7-8; CDR3 DNA: TGTGCCAGCAGCTTAGGACAGGGAATAGGCGAGACCCAGTACTTC; CDR3 protein: CASSLGQGIGETQYF
clone size: -; D gene: TRBD1; J gene: TRBJ1-1; V gene: TRBV5-1; CDR3 DNA: TGCGCCAGCAGCCTACGCGGCCGGGACAGGGGGCACCAGGGGCGGGGGGCTGAAGCTTTCTTT; CDR3 protein: CASSLRGRDRGHQGRGAEAFF
clone size: -; D gene: TRBD1; J gene: TRBJ1-4; V gene: TRBV28; CDR3 DNA: TGTGCCACCTATCAGGGGGCGGGTGAAAAACTGTTTTTT; CDR3 protein: CATYQGAGEKLFF
clone size: -; D gene: -; J gene: TRBJ1-5; V gene: TRBV30; CDR3 DNA: TGTGCCTGGAGTGTACAGCGCGCAGGGCCAAGGCAGCCCCAGCATTTT; CDR3 protein: CAWSVQRAGPRQPQHF
clone size: -; D gene: TRBD2; J gene: TRBJ2-5; V gene: TRBV5-1; CDR3 DNA: TGCGCCAGCAGCTTCCTGACCCTGGGGAGCGGGGAGCAGTACTTC; CDR3 protein: CASSFLTLGSGEQYF
clone size: -; D gene: -; J gene: TRBJ2-2; V gene: TRBV6-5; CDR3 DNA: TGTGCCAGCAGTTACTCGAGAAGGAGGGGCACCGGGGAGCTGTTTTTT; CDR3 protein: CASSYSRRRGTGELFF